The T cell receptor beta chain under discussion was sequenced for a study of T cells in localized non-small cell lung cancer. Points from the study as a whole: In uninvolved adjacent lung, T cell clonality reached its highest value, exceeding tumor. Heterogeneity remains possible because sequencing was limited to only one tumor region. The appearance of a median roughly 56 of the top 100 tumor clones was seen in adjacent lung.

CDR1 is MNHNS and CDR2 is SASEGT in the germline V gene. V was shortened by 7 bases and J by 1 base, with 10 bases between the two germline ends. The CDR3 runs to 13 residues. Clones were read by immunoSEQ multiplex PCR, and TCRdb kept only the in-frame ones, dropping some. Altogether around 90,000 clones are present, over 60% being singletons, with the ten largest covering over 15%. A remark on this clone: Its specificity is not known.

The clonotype comes from a man aged 35-75 years with stage II squamous cell lung carcinoma. Sequencing used PBMCs, obtained before any cancer treatment. The gene calls are TRBV6-1 and TRBJ2-5, with D perhaps TRBD1 (5 bases). The CDR3 DNA reads as TGTGCCAGCAACAGGAATTTCCAAGAGACCCAGTACTTC. Encoded protein: CASNRNFQETQYF.